Included here is one TCR beta chain sequence, with context. The antigen remains unidentified. Primers: 60 Vbeta forward and 13 Jbeta reverse. Only in-frame clones appear in the TCRdb table, and some are missing; sequencing was by immunoSEQ multiplex PCR. The sample holds approximately 76,000 clones, 65% to 85% seen once. The sample comes from a study of cytomegalovirus exposure and HLA in healthy donors. General study findings and limits: A previous analysis found most TCR beta V segments productive roughly 90% or roughly 30% of the time. The study put 150 or so TCR beta chains on its list as cytomegalovirus-associated. Another analysis was done later, and it associated more than 15,000 TCR beta sequences with HLA alleles at 0.05 false discovery rate. Researchers reported from a later analysis that most CMV-associated TCR beta chains appeared HLA-restricted.

The CDR3 totals 16 residues. Trimming took 6 bases from V and 1 from J, leaving 13 bases between them. CDR1 and CDR2 from the germline V gene are LNHDA and SQIVND (reference sequence). The V and J genes are TRBV19 and TRBJ2-6; the D gene is possibly TRBD1 (5 bases). The specimen was PBMCs. The TCR was taken from a woman between 40 and 55 years old in good health and CMV-seropositive. CDR3 nucleotide sequence: TGTGCCAGTAGGCGAATAACAGGTTCTGGGGCCAACGTCCTGACTTTC. Its translation is CASRRITGSGANVLTF.